This TCR beta chain was identified in a study of T cells in Graves' hyperthyroidism and ophthalmopathy. This clonotype was seen repeatedly, ten times or more. Amplification targeted TCR beta CDR3 regions from RNA transcripts. HTBI primers were used for first-round RT-PCR of the TCR CDR3. TCRdb ran MiXCR on the multiplex PCR reads and lists one entry per CDR3 protein. Of 550,000 to 650,000 distinct CDR3 sequences in the sample, around 15% were seen once. Germline values: CDR1 SNHLY, CDR2 FYNNEI. This CDR3 is built from 15 residues. Trimming removed 1 base from V and 1 base from J, with 10 bases in between.

The V and J genes are TRBV2 and TRBJ2-5, with D hard to call. This TCR was sampled from a woman in her thirties or forties with Graves' hyperthyroidism. Sequenced: blood. In DNA, the CDR3 is TGTGCCAGCAGTGAAGGCAGCCTGAGCCAAGAGACCCAGTACTTC. Translated, it gives CASSEGSLSQETQYF. The variable domain in full, completed from reference TRBV2 and TRBJ2-5, reads EPEVTQTPSHQVTQMGQEVILRCVPISNHLYFYWYRQILGQKVEFLVSFYNNEISEKSEIFDDQFSVERPDGSNFTLKIRSTKLEDSAMYFCASSEGSLSQETQYFGPGTRLLVL.